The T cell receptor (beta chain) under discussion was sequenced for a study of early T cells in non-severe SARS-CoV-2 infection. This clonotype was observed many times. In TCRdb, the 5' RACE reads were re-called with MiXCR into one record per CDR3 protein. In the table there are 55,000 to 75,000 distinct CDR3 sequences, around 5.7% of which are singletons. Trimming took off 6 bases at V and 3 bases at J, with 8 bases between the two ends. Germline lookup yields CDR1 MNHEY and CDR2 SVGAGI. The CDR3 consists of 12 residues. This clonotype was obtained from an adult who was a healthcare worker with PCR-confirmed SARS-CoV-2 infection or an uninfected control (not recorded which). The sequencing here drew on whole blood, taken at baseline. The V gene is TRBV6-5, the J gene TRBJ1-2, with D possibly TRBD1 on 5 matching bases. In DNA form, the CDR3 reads TGTGCCAGCAGGGGGCGCGACTATGGCTACACCTTC. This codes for CASRGRDYGYTF.